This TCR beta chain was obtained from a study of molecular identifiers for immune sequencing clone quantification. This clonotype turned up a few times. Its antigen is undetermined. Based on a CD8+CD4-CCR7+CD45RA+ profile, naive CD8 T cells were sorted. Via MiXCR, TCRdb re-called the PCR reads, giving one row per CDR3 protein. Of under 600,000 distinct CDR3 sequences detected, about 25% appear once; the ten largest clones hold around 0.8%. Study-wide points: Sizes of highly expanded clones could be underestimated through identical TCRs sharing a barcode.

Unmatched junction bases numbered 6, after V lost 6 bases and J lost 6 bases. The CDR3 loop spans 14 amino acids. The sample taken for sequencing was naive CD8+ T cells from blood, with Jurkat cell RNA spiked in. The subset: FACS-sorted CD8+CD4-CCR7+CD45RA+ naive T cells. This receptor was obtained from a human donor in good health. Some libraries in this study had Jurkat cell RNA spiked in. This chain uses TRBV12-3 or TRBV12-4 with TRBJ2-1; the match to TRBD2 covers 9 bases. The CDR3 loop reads CASSRISGGNEQFF. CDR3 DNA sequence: TGTGCCAGCAGCCGAATTAGCGGGGGCAATGAGCAGTTCTTC.